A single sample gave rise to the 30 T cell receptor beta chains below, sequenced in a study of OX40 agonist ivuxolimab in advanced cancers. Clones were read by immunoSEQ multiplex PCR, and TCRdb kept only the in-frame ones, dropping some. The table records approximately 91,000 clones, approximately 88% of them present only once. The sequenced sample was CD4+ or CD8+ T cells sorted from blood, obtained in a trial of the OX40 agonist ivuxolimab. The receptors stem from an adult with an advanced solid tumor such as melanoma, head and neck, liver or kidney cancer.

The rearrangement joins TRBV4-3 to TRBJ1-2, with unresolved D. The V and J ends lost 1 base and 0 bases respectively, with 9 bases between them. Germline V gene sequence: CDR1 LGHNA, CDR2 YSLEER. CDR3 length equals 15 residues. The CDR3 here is CASSQAVRANYGYTF. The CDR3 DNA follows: TGCGCCAGCAGCCAAGCGGTCCGAGCTAACTATGGCTACACCTTC.

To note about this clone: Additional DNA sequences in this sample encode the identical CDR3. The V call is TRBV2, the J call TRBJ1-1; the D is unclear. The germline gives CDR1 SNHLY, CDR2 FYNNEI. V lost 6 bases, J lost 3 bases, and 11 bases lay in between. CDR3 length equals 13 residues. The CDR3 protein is CASRADEDTEAFF. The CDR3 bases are TGTGCCAGCAGGGCAGACGAAGACACTGAAGCTTTCTTT.

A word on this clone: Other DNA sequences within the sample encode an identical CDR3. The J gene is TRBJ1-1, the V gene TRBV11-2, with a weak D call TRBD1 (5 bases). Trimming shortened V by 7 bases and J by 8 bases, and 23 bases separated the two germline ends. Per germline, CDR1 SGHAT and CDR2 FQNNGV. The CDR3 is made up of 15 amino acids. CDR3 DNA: TGTGCCAGCAAGGGTCAACTTGGGGGTGGGGGGGAAGCTTTCTTT. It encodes CASKGQLGGGGEAFF. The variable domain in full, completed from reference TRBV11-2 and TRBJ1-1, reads EAGVAQSPRYKIIEKRQSVAFWCNPISGHATLYWYQQILGQGPKLLIQFQNNGVVDDSQLPKDRFSAERLKGVDSTLKIQPAKLEDSAVYLCASKGQLGGGGEAFFGQGTRLTVV.

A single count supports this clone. CDR3 nucleotide sequence: TGTGCCAGCAGCGCCGGGACGGACAAGAAGGGAAAACTGTTTTTT. As protein: CASSAGTDKKGKLFF. The chain couples TRBV5-4 to TRBJ1-4; maybe TRBD1 (5 bases). CDR1 is SGHNT, CDR2 YYREEE, per germline (reference sequence). This CDR3 spans 15 amino acids. V lost 4 bases and J 10 bases, leaving 20 bases between the germline ends.

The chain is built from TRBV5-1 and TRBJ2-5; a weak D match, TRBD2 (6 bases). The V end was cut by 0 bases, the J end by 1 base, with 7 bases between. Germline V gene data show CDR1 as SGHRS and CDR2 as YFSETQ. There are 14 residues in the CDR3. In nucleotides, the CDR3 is TGCGCCAGCAGCTTGGGGGACTTCCAAGAGACCCAGTACTTC. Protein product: CASSLGDFQETQYF.

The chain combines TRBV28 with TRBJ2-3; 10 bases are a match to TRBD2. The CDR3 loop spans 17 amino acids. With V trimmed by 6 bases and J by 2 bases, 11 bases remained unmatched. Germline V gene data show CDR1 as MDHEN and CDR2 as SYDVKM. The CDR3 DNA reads TGTGCCAGCAGGCCCCTATGGCTAGCGGGGGACACAGATACGCAGTATTTT. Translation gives CASRPLWLAGDTDTQYF.

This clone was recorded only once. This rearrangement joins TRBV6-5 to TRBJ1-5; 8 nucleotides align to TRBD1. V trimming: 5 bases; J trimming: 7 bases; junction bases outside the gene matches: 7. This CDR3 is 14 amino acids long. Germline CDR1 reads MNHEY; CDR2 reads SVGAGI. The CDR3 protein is CASSPTGGSQPQHF. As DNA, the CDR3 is TGTGCCAGCAGTCCTACAGGGGGGTCACAGCCCCAGCATTTT.

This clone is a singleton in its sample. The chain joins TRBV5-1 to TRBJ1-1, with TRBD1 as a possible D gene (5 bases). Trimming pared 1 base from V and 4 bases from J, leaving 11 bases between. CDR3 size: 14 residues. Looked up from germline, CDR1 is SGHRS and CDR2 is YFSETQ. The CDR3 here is CASSLQGPTTEAFF. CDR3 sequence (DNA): TGCGCCAGCAGCTTGCAGGGCCCGACCACTGAAGCTTTCTTT.

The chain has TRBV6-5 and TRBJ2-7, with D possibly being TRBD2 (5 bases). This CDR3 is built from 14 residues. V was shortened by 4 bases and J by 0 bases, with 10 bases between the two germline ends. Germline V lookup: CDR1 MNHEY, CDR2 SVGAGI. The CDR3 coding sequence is TGTGCCAGCAGTTCCGGACTTAACTCCTACGAGCAGTACTTC. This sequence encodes CASSSGLNSYEQYF.

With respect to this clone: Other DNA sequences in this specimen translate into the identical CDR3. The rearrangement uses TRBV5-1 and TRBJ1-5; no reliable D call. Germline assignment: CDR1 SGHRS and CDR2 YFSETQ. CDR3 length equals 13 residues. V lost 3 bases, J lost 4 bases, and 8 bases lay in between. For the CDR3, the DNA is TGCGCCAGCAGCTCGGACCCAAATCAGCCCCAGCATTTT. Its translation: CASSSDPNQPQHF.

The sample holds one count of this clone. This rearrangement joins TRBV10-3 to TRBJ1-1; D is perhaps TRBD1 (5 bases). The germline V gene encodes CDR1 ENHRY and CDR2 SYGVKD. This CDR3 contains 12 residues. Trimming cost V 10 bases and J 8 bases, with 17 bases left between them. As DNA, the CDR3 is TGTGCCACCCGGGGTAGGAGGGACGAAGCTTTCTTT. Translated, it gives CATRGRRDEAFF.

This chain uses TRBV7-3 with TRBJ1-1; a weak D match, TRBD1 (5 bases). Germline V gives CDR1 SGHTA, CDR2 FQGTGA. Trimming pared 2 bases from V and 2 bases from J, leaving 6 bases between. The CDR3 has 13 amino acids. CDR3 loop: CASSLDSNTEAFF. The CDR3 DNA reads TGTGCCAGCAGCTTAGACAGCAACACTGAAGCTTTCTTT.

The DNA of the CDR3 is TGTGCCAGCAGCTTAAACTCAGGGGGCCGTGGCTACACCTTC. Its translation: CASSLNSGGRGYTF. This chain links TRBV7-3 with TRBJ1-2; 8 positions match TRBD1. The germline V gene encodes CDR1 SGHTA and CDR2 FQGTGA. J was trimmed by 7 bases and V by 1 base; bases with no gene match: 5. There are 14 residues in the CDR3.

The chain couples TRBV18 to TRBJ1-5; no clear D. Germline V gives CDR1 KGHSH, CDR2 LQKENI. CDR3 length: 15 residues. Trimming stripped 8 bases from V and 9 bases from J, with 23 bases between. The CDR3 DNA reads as TGTGCCAGCCAGTCTGATGGGGAACCAGGTCGGCCCCAGCATTTT. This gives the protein CASQSDGEPGRPQHF.

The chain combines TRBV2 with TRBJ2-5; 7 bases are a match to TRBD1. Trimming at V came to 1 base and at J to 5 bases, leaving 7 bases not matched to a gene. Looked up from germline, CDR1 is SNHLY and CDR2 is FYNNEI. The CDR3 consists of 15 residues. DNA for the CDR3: TGTGCCAGCAGTGAAGAGGGGGCGTGGGAGGAGACCCAGTACTTC. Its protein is CASSEEGAWEETQYF.

The CDR3 DNA reads as TGTGCCAGCAGCGCGACAGCTAGCCCTTGGTACAATGAGCAGTTCTTC. The encoded protein is CASSATASPWYNEQFF. The V and J genes are TRBV9 and TRBJ2-1; D may correspond to TRBD1 or TRBD2 (5 bases each). The CDR3 length is 16 residues. V was cut by 3 bases and J by 4 bases, with 17 bases left in between. CDR1 is SGDLS, CDR2 YYNGEE, per germline. Looking up the rest from reference TRBV9 and TRBJ2-1 gives the full variable domain: DSGVTQTPKHLITATGQRVTLRCSPRSGDLSVYWYQQSLDQGLQFLIQYYNGEERAKGNILERFSAQQFPDLHSELNLSSLELGDSALYFCASSATASPWYNEQFFGPGTRLTVL.

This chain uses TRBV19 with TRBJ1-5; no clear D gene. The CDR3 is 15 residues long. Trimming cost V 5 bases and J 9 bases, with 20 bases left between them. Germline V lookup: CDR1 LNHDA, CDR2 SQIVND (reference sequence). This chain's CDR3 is CASSPSSKSLGPQHF. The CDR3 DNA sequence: TGTGCCAGTAGTCCGTCGAGTAAGAGCCTGGGGCCCCAGCATTTT.

Here the CDR3 DNA reads TGTGCCAGCAGTTTACTCGATACAGGGAACACTGAAGCTTTCTTT. This encodes CASSLLDTGNTEAFF. V is TRBV28 and J is TRBJ1-1, with D possibly TRBD1 on 5 matching bases. From germline, CDR1 is MDHEN and CDR2 SYDVKM. CDR3 length: 15 residues. Trimming removed 2 bases from V and 1 base from J, with 11 bases in between.

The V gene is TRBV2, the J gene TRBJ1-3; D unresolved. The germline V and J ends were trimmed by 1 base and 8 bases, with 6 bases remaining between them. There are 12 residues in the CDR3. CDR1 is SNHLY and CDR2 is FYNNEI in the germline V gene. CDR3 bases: TGTGCCAGCAGTGAAGGAACTTACACCATATATTTT. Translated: CASSEGTYTIYF.

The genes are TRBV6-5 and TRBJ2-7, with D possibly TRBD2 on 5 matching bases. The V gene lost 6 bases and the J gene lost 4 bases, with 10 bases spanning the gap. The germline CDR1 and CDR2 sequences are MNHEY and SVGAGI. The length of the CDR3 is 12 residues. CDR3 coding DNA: TGTGCCAGCAGAGACCCGGGGTACGAGCAGTACTTC. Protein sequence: CASRDPGYEQYF.

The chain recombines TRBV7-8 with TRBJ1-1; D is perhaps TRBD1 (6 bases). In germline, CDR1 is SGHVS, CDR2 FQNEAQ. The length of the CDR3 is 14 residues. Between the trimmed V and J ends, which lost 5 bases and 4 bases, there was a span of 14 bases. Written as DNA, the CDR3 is TGTGCCAGCAGCCCCCCTTTAGGGGGCACTGAAGCTTTCTTT. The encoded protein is CASSPPLGGTEAFF. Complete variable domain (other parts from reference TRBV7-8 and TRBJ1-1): GAGVSQSPRYKVAKRGQDVALRCDPISGHVSLFWYQQALGQGPEFLTYFQNEAQLDKSGLPSDRFFAERPEGSVSTLKIQRTQQEDSAVYLCASSPPLGGTEAFFGQGTRLTVV.

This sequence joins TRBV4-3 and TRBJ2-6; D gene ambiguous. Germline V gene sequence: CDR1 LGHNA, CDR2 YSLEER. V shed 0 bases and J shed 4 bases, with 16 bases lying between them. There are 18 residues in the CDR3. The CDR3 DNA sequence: TGCGCCAGCAGCCAAGACCAGACCCCCTCAAGGGGGGCCAACGTCCTGACTTTC. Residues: CASSQDQTPSRGANVLTF.

In DNA, the CDR3 is TGTGCCAGCGAAGACCCCTTTTATTCACCCCTCCACTTT. Translating it yields CASEDPFYSPLHF. The chain combines TRBV6-1 with TRBJ1-6, with D unresolved. Trimming removed 8 bases at V and 8 bases at J, with 13 bases between. The CDR3 contains 13 residues. Germline CDR1 is MNHNS and CDR2 is SASEGT.

The DNA of the CDR3 is TGTGCCAGCAGCTCACAGGGGGGCACTGAAGCTTTCTTT. This codes for CASSSQGGTEAFF. The chain has TRBV11-3 and TRBJ1-1, with 8 bases that match TRBD1. J gave up 4 bases and V 4 bases, and 2 bases lay outside the gene matches. This CDR3 has 13 residues. From germline, CDR1 is SGHNT and CDR2 YENEEA. The whole variable domain, remainder taken from reference TRBV11-3 and TRBJ1-1, is EAGVVQSPRYKIIEKKQPVAFWCNPISGHNTLYWYLQNLGQGPELLIRYENEEAVDDSQLPKDRFSAERLKGVDSTLKIQPAELGDSAVYLCASSSQGGTEAFFGQGTRLTVV.

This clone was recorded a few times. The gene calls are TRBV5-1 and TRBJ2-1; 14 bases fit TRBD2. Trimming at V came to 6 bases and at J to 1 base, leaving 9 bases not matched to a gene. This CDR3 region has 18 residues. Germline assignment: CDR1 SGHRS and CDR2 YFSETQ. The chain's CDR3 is CASTATTSGGASYNEQFF. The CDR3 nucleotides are TGCGCCAGCACCGCGACGACTAGCGGGGGGGCGTCCTACAATGAGCAGTTCTTC.

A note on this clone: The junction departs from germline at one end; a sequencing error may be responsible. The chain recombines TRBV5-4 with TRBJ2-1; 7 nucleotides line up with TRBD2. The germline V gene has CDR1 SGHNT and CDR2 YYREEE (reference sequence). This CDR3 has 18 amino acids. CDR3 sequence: CVSSLKSGGVSSYNEQFF. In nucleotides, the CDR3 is TGTGTCAGCAGCTTAAAAAGTGGGGGGGTGTCGTCCTACAATGAGCAGTTCTTC.

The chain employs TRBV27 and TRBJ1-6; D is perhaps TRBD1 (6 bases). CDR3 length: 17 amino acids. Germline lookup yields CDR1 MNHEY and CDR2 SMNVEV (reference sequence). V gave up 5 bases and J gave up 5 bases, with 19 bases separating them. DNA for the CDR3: TGTGCCAGCAGTCTCTACCCAAACCGACAGGATAATTCACCCCTCCACTTT. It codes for CASSLYPNRQDNSPLHF.

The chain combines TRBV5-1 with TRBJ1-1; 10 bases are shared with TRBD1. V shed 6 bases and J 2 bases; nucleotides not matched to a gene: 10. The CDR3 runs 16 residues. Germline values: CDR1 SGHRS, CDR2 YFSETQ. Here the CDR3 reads CASTQTGTGANTEAFF. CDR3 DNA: TGCGCCAGCACCCAAACTGGGACAGGGGCCAACACTGAAGCTTTCTTT. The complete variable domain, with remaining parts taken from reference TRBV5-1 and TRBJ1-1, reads KAGVTQTPRYLIKTRGQQVTLSCSPISGHRSVSWYQQTPGQGLQFLFEYFSETQRNKGNFPGRFSGRQFSNSRSEMNVSTLELGDSALYLCASTQTGTGANTEAFFGQGTRLTVV.

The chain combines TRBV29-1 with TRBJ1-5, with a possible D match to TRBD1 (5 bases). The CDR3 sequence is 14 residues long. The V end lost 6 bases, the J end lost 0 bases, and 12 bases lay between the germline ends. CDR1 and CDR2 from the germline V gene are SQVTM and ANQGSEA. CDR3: CSVRTDNSNQPQHF. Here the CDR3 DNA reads TGCAGCGTAAGGACGGACAATAGCAATCAGCCCCAGCATTTT.

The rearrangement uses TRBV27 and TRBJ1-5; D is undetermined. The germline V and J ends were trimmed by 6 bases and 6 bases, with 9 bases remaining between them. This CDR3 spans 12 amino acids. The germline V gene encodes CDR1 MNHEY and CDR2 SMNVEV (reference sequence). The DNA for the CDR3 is TGTGCCAGCAGAGGACCAGGTCAGCCCCAGCATTTT. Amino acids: CASRGPGQPQHF.